This T cell receptor (beta chain) is from a study of Graves' ophthalmopathy and Graves' hyperthyroidism. Only newly diagnosed hyperthyroidism patients aged 18 to 65, with under 2 months' duration, were enrolled. RNA transcripts served as template for amplifying TCR beta CDR3 sequences. The library came from an HTBI-primed first-round RT-PCR and a second-round multiplex PCR. TCRdb reprocessed the multiplex PCR reads via MiXCR and lists one record per CDR3 protein. The table lists about 620,000 distinct CDR3 sequences, 22% of them singletons. There are many counts of this clonotype. This CDR3 is 18 amino acids long. Unmatched junction bases numbered 12, after V lost 5 bases and J lost 5 bases. Germline lookup yields CDR1 SGHAT and CDR2 FQDESV (reference sequence).

The source material was peripheral blood. This clonotype was obtained from a young woman with stable Graves' hyperthyroidism. Some clones in this sample may be carry-over from other donors' samples. This sequence joins TRBV11-1 and TRBJ2-7; 16 bases align to TRBD2. The CDR3 spells CASSPTYGTSGRADEQYF. The CDR3 nucleotides read TGTGCCAGCAGCCCAACATATGGGACTAGCGGGAGGGCAGACGAGCAGTACTTC.